This T cell receptor (beta chain) was profiled in a study of OX40 agonist ivuxolimab in advanced cancers. Some background on the complete study: Ivuxolimab, which targeted the costimulatory receptor OX40 (CD134), was an agonistic, fully human IgG2 monoclonal antibody. Intravenous ivuxolimab was administered to patients every 2 weeks at six dose levels: 0.01, 0.1, 0.3, 1.5, 3 and 10 mg/kg. Of the approximately 50 dose-escalation patients, hepatocellular carcinoma was present in approximately 20, melanoma in some 15, renal cell carcinoma in 9 and head and neck cancer in 9. A male proportion of 82.7% and a mean age of around 60 years, ranging from about 20 to 79, were recorded for the dose-escalation cohort. Patients were allowed to have had prior anti-PD-1, anti-PD-L1 or anti-CTLA-4 therapy, and 40% of the dose-escalation patients had previously received checkpoint inhibitors. Three dose-escalation patients achieved partial responses, one with hepatocellular carcinoma and two with cutaneous melanoma. The purpose of peripheral TCRbeta sequencing was to test whether ivuxolimab changed TCR sequence diversity and led to clonal T-cell expansion. The monotherapy dose-escalation portion (N ≈ 55 patients) of the phase I ivuxolimab trial is reported in the paper.

Genomic DNA was isolated from the sorted cells so that the TCRbeta CDR3 region could be sequenced. The immunoSEQ Assay was used to sequence the TCRbeta CDR3 regions. This is the immuneACCESS table as TCRdb keeps it, with only in-frame sequences that have V and J called. A part of the clones is gone; compared with another copy, unresolved V genes explain less than half, and the rest is unexplained. Recorded for this sample are roughly 23,000 clones; over 75% of them occurred a single time. The ten largest clones capture under 45% of the sample. On this clone: Its antigen remains undetermined. Qualities for individual bases were not recorded, and no much larger clone is one base off.

The CDR3 runs 15 amino acids, cysteine and phenylalanine included. The sequence is cut down to CDR3 DNA, 45 bases in frame from base 1. The germline V gene gives CDR1 as ENHRY and CDR2 as SYGVKD. V and J are truncated by 4 bases and 0 bases respectively, leaving an intervening sequence of 10 bases. Overall study outcomes, separate from this receptor: The antigen specificity of the peripheral T cells that underwent clonal expansion was not determined. Low levels of normalized T-cell clonal expansion were also seen in some nonresponding patients. In partial responders in the 0.1-3.0 mg/kg groups, normalized peripheral clonal expansion was found to be among the lowest, especially among CD8+ T cells. Clonal expansion of both CD4+ and CD8+ blood T cells was observed from baseline to week 6 at doses 0.1 to 3.0 mg/kg. After ivuxolimab, more expanded clones were found on average in CD8+ T cells than in CD4+ T cells.

Patients with a history of autoimmune disease or receiving systemic immunosuppression were excluded from the trial. Peripheral blood for TCR sequencing was drawn from every dose cohort at baseline, at cycle 4 day 1 and at cycle 7 day 1. The samples were drawn from a first-in-human, open-label, multicenter phase I dose-escalation trial of ivuxolimab. The trial enrolled adults with locally advanced or metastatic head and neck squamous cell, hepatocellular, melanoma or renal cell carcinoma. Before TCR sequencing, CD4+ T cells and CD8+ T cells were sorted from peripheral blood as separate populations. The rearranged segments are TRBV10-3 and TRBJ1-3; TRBD1 might be the D gene, on 6 matching bases. The sample in question was CD4+ or CD8+ T cells sorted from blood, obtained in a trial of the OX40 agonist ivuxolimab. This sequence originates from an adult with an advanced solid tumor such as melanoma, head and neck, liver or kidney cancer. The CDR3: CAISGGGFSGNTIYF. The DNA sequence follows: TGTGCCATCAGTGGAGGGGGATTCTCTGGAAACACCATATATTTT.